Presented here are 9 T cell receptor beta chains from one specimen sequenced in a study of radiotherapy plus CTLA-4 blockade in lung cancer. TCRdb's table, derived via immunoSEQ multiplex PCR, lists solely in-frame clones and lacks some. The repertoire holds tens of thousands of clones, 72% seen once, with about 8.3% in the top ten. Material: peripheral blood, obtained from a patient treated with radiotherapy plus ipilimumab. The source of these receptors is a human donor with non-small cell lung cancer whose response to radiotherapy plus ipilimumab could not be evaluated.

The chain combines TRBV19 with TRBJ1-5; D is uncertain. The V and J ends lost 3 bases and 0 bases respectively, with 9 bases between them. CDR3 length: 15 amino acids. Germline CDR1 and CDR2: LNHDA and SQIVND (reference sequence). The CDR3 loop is CASSIEGISNQPQHF. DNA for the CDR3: TGTGCCAGTAGTATTGAGGGCATTAGCAATCAGCCCCAGCATTTT.

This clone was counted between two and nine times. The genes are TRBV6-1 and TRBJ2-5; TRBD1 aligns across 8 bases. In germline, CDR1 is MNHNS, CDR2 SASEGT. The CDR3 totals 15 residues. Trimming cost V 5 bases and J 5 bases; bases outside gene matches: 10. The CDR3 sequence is CASSSYQGARETQYF. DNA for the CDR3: TGTGCCAGCAGTTCATACCAGGGGGCGCGGGAGACCCAGTACTTC.

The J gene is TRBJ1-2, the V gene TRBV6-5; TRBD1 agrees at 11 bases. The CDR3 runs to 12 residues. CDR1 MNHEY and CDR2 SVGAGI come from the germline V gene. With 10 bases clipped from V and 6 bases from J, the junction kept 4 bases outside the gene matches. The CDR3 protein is CATTDRGHGYTF. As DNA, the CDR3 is TGTGCCACTACGGACAGGGGGCATGGCTACACCTTC.

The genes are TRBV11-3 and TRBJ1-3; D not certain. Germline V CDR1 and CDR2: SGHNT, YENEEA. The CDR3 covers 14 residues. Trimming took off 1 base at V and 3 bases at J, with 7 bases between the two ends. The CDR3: CASSLGHDGNTIYF. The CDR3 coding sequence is TGTGCCAGCAGCTTAGGGCACGATGGAAACACCATATATTTT.

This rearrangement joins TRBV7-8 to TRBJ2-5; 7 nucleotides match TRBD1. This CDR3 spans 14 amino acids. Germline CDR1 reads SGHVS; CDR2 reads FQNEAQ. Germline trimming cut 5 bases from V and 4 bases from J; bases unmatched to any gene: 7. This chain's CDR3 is CASSPGGGLETQYF. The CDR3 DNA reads TGTGCCAGCAGCCCAGGGGGTGGCTTAGAGACCCAGTACTTC.

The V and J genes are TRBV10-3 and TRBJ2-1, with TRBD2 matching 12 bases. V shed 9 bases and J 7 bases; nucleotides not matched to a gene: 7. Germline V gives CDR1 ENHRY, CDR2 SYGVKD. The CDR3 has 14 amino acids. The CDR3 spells CAIALAGGRNEQFF. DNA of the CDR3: TGTGCCATTGCACTAGCGGGGGGTCGTAATGAGCAGTTCTTC.

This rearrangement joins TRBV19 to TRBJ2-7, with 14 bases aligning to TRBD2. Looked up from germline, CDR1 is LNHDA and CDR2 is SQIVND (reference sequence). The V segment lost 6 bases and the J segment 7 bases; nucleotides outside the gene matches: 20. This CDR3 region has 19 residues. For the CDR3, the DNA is TGTGCCAGTAGCCTCCATGCCGGGACTAGCGGGGGCGCAGCGTGGGAGCAGTACTTC. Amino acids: CASSLHAGTSGGAAWEQYF.

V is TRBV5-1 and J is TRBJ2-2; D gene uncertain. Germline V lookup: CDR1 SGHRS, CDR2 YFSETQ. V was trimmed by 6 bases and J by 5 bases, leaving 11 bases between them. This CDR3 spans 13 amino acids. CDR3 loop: CASTSGRTGELFF. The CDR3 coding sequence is TGCGCCAGCACGTCAGGTCGGACCGGGGAGCTGTTTTTT.

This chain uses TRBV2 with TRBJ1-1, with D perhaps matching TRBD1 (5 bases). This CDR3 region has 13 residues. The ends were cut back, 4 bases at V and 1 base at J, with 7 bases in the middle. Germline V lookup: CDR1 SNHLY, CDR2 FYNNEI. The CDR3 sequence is CASSGQPNTEAFF. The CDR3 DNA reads TGTGCCAGCAGTGGACAGCCGAACACTGAAGCTTTCTTT.